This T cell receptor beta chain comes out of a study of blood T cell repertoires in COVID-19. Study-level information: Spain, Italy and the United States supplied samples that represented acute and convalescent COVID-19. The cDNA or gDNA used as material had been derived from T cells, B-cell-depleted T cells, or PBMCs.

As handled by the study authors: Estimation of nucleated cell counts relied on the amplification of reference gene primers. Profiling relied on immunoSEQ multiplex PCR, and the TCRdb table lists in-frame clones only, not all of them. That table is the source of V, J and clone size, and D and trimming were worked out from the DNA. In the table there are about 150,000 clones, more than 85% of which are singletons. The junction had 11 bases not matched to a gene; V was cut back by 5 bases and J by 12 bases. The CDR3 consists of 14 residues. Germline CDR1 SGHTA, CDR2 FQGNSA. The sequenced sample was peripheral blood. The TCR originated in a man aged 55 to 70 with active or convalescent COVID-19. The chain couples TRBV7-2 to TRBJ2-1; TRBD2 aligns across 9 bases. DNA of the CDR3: TGTGCCAGCAGCACTGCGACTAGCGGCTATGGGCAGTTCTTC. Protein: CASSTATSGYGQFF.